The 23 T cell receptor beta chains reported below all come from one sample, sequenced in a study of blood T cell repertoires in COVID-19 (TCRdb year 2020). The library relied on the immunoSEQ multiplex PCR assay. TCRdb mirrors the immuneACCESS table, restricted to in-frame sequences. Some clones are absent from its copies; in checked studies, under half trace to an unresolved V gene, and the reason for the others is unknown. Here the sample has roughly 300,000 clones; roughly 91% occur a single time. The top ten clones comprise roughly 2% of the sample. The material sequenced was PBMCs or T cells enriched from blood (not recorded which). The receptors originated from a woman aged 40 to 50 with acute COVID-19.

This chain uses TRBV18 with TRBJ2-1, with TRBD2 identical over 9 bases. This CDR3 is 14 amino acids long. The germline gives CDR1 KGHSH, CDR2 LQKENI. Losses at the gene ends were 3 bases for V and 8 bases for J; bases not matched to a gene: 5. CDR3 residues: CASSPREGLHEQFF. CDR3 DNA sequence: TGTGCCAGCTCACCGCGGGAGGGCCTACATGAGCAGTTCTTC.

This clone occurred once. The V gene is TRBV6-4, the J gene TRBJ2-1, with 10 bases matching TRBD2. Looked up from germline, CDR1 is MRHNA and CDR2 is SNTAGT. The length of the CDR3 is 15 residues. V dropped 6 bases and J dropped 8; count of bases not matched to a gene: 10. For the CDR3, the DNA is TGTGCCAGCAGCCCTAGCGGGGGCCCCAAGGATGAGCAGTTCTTC. It yields the protein CASSPSGGPKDEQFF.

This chain connects TRBV5-1 to TRBJ1-1, with 8 bases lining up with TRBD1. V lost 2 bases and J lost 1; bases outside the gene matches: 1. The CDR3 runs 14 residues. Per germline, CDR1 SGHRS and CDR2 YFSETQ. The CDR3 reads CASSFGQGNTEAFF. The CDR3, as DNA: TGCGCCAGCAGCTTCGGACAGGGGAACACTGAAGCTTTCTTT.

The chain carries TRBV6-5 and TRBJ2-7; the match to TRBD2 covers 11 bases. The germline V gene has CDR1 MNHEY and CDR2 SVGAGI. V shed 7 bases and J 3 bases; nucleotides not matched to a gene: 5. The CDR3 sequence is 14 residues long. CDR3 DNA sequence: TGTGCCAGCAAACTAGCGGGAGAGGTCTACGAGCAGTACTTC. It encodes CASKLAGEVYEQYF.

The chain employs TRBV4-1 and TRBJ2-7; 8 bases map to TRBD2. The CDR3 loop spans 18 amino acids. The V gene's germline CDR1 is MGHRA and CDR2 YSYEKL. The V segment lost 0 bases and the J segment 2 bases; nucleotides outside the gene matches: 12. The CDR3 is CASSQDSRPRGAPYEQYF. The CDR3 nucleotides are TGCGCCAGCAGCCAAGATAGTCGCCCGCGGGGGGCCCCCTACGAGCAGTACTTC.

The gene calls are TRBV5-4 and TRBJ2-1; D gene unclear. V lost 1 base and J lost 7, with 15 bases in between. The CDR3 spans 15 residues. Germline assignment: CDR1 SGHNT and CDR2 YYREEE (reference sequence). CDR3 nucleotides: TGTGCCAGCAGCTTGTTGGCTAGTCATCGGAATGAGCAGTTCTTC. Translating gives CASSLLASHRNEQFF.

This chain connects TRBV19 to TRBJ1-5; D remains unclear. V lost 3 bases to trimming and J lost 2 bases, with 20 bases between them. Germline V lookup: CDR1 LNHDA, CDR2 SQIVND (reference sequence). CDR3 length: 18 amino acids. CDR3 DNA: TGTGCCAGTAGTATTCGTACGTGGACTCTTGGGGGCAATCAGCCCCAGCATTTT. Translation gives CASSIRTWTLGGNQPQHF.

This clone has just one count. V gene TRBV3-1 (or the pseudogene TRBV3-2) combines with J gene TRBJ1-5; D uncertain. The CDR3 loop spans 14 amino acids. Trimming pared 5 bases from V and 3 bases from J, leaving 11 bases between. Germline CDR1 and CDR2: LGHDT and YNNKEL (reference sequence). The CDR3 coding sequence is TGTGCCAGCAGCGCAGGTGAAACCAATCAGCCCCAGCATTTT. Its translation is CASSAGETNQPQHF.

J is TRBJ1-4 and V is TRBV7-9, with D unresolved. Germline V gene sequence: CDR1 SEHNR, CDR2 FQNEAQ (reference sequence). V lost 6 bases, J lost 7 bases, and 9 bases lay in between. The CDR3 runs 12 residues. CDR3 coding DNA: TGTGCCAGCAGGTTCGGTGGTGAAAAACTGTTTTTT. Translating it yields CASRFGGEKLFF.

The table lists this clone with many counts. The gene calls are TRBV15 and TRBJ1-5; 8 bases match TRBD1. The CDR3 runs to 17 residues. The V gene's germline CDR1 is LNHNV and CDR2 YYDKDF (reference sequence). V lost 0 bases and J lost 6; bases outside the gene matches: 10. CDR3 sequence (DNA): TGTGCCACCAGCAGAGACCAGGACAGGGATGGGAGTCAGCCCCAGCATTTT. This codes for CATSRDQDRDGSQPQHF.

The rearrangement links TRBV28 to TRBJ2-3; 7 positions match TRBD2. Germline CDR1 reads MDHEN; CDR2 reads SYDVKM. The CDR3 loop spans 15 amino acids. Trimming took 3 bases from V and 0 from J; bases not matched to a gene: 3. CDR3 loop: CASSFRGGSTDTQYF. DNA of the CDR3: TGTGCCAGCAGTTTCCGCGGGGGTAGCACAGATACGCAGTATTTT.

This chain joins TRBV5-6 and TRBJ2-3; TRBD2 matches 7 bases. Looked up from germline, CDR1 is SGHDT and CDR2 is YYEEEE. This CDR3 is built from 16 residues. Trimming removed 1 base from V and 2 bases from J; junction bases left unmatched: 7. The CDR3 DNA reads TGTGCCAGCAGCTTGTCGCGACTAGCTATCACAGATACGCAGTATTTT. Translated, it gives CASSLSRLAITDTQYF.

In this sample, this clone turned up once. The chain carries TRBV2 and TRBJ1-5, with D perhaps matching TRBD1 (5 bases). Germline V gene data show CDR1 as SNHLY and CDR2 as FYNNEI. Trimming pared 6 bases from V and 7 bases from J, leaving 16 bases between. This CDR3 region has 14 residues. In nucleotides, the CDR3 is TGTGCCAGCAGGAGGGGAGGGGTTGGGCAGCCCCAGCATTTT. Translating gives CASRRGGVGQPQHF.

This chain links TRBV29-1 with TRBJ2-5; 13 nucleotides agree with TRBD2. From germline, CDR1 is SQVTM and CDR2 ANQGSEA. V lost 3 bases, J lost 4 bases, and 2 bases stayed unmatched. The CDR3 is made up of 14 amino acids. CDR3 bases: TGCAGCGTTGATAGGACTAGCGGGGGAGAGACCCAGTACTTC. Translation: CSVDRTSGGETQYF.

The genes are TRBV10-3 and TRBJ1-3, with 7 bases fitting TRBD1. J gave up 3 bases and V 6 bases, and 2 bases lay outside the gene matches. This CDR3 has 13 amino acids. Germline V gives CDR1 ENHRY, CDR2 SYGVKD. The CDR3, as DNA: TGTGCCATCAGAACAGGGGTTGGAAACACCATATATTTT. It specifies CAIRTGVGNTIYF.

This clone came up a few times. The chain couples TRBV5-1 to TRBJ1-2; D is undetermined. Trimming shortened V by 4 bases and J by 4 bases, and 17 bases separated the two germline ends. The germline V gene has CDR1 SGHRS and CDR2 YFSETQ. The CDR3 totals 15 residues. CDR3 in DNA: TGCGCCAGCAGCCCGGCGGTGGGTTTTGTCTATGGCTACACCTTC. Its translation: CASSPAVGFVYGYTF.

The V and J genes are TRBV28 and TRBJ1-2, with TRBD1 matching 10 bases. This CDR3 region has 14 residues. Trimming took 7 bases from V and 5 from J; bases not matched to a gene: 7. CDR1 is MDHEN and CDR2 is SYDVKM in the germline V gene. CDR3 nucleotides: TGTGCCAGCAAAATGACAGGGGGCGGTTATGGCTACACCTTC. As protein: CASKMTGGGYGYTF.

The chain links TRBV2 to TRBJ1-1; 9 bases are a match to TRBD1. Trimming at V came to 6 bases and at J to 8 bases, leaving 7 bases not matched to a gene. This CDR3 has 13 residues. Germline-derived CDR1 and CDR2 are SNHLY and FYNNEI. The CDR3 nucleotides read TGTGCCAGCAGGGGGACAGGGACGTCCGAAGCTTTCTTT. Translating gives CASRGTGTSEAFF.

This clone occurred once. The V and J genes are TRBV18 and TRBJ1-2; the match to TRBD1 covers 12 bases. Trimming cost V 1 base and J 5 bases; bases outside gene matches: 8. CDR3 length: 17 residues. Germline lookup yields CDR1 KGHSH and CDR2 LQKENI. As DNA, the CDR3 is TGTGCCAGCTCACCACTTAGGGACAGGGGGCACCCTTATGGCTACACCTTC. Its translation: CASSPLRDRGHPYGYTF.

This sequence joins TRBV7-2 and TRBJ2-5, with 9 bases lining up with TRBD2. V was clipped by 5 bases and J by 5 bases; unmatched bases: 6. The CDR3 length is 14 residues. Looked up from germline, CDR1 is SGHTA and CDR2 is FQGNSA. The CDR3 spells CASSPGLAEETQYF. CDR3 in DNA: TGTGCCAGCAGCCCGGGACTAGCCGAGGAGACCCAGTACTTC.

Only a few counts were recorded for this clone. The chain is built from TRBV3-1 (or the pseudogene TRBV3-2) and TRBJ1-1, with TRBD1 matching over 7 bases. Germline V gives CDR1 LGHDT, CDR2 YNNKEL (reference sequence). The CDR3 extends over 14 amino acids. The trim removed 4 bases at V and 2 bases at J, leaving 4 bases unmatched. CDR3 sequence (DNA): TGTGCCAGCAGCCGAAACAGGGGAAACACTGAAGCTTTCTTT. Encoded protein: CASSRNRGNTEAFF.

V usage is TRBV9 and J usage is TRBJ1-1; D remains ambiguous. Germline V gene lookup returns CDR1 SGDLS and CDR2 YYNGEE. This CDR3 has 14 amino acids. Trimming removed 2 bases from V and 1 base from J, with 9 bases in between. CDR3 amino acids: CASSVTTGNTEAFF. The CDR3 coding sequence is TGTGCCAGCAGCGTCACGACGGGGAACACTGAAGCTTTCTTT.

The chain joins TRBV7-6 to TRBJ2-5; 8 bases are shared with TRBD1. The ends lost 5 bases at V and 2 bases at J; junction bases unmatched: 7. This CDR3 comprises 15 residues. Per germline, CDR1 SGHVS and CDR2 FNYEAQ. As DNA, the CDR3 is TGTGCCAGCAGCAAACTACAGGGGGTTCAAGAGACCCAGTACTTC. Protein product: CASSKLQGVQETQYF. Combining the CDR3 with reference TRBV7-6 and TRBJ2-5 gives the whole variable domain GAGVSQSPRYKVTKRGQDVALRCDPISGHVSLYWYRQALGQGPEFLTYFNYEAQQDKSGLPNDRFSAERPEGSISTLTIQRTEQRDSAMYRCASSKLQGVQETQYFGPGTRLLVL.